The clone carrying this T cell receptor beta chain was picked up one time. Its antigen is unidentified. For every subset, genomic DNA was evenly distributed across several immunoSEQ plates. Sequencing was performed with immunoSEQ multiplex PCR; in TCRdb, only in-frame clones are kept and a portion is missing. The data show about 960,000 clones, 76% seen once. The sample comes from a study of shared clonotypes between healthy human individuals. For the study at large: The plates for each donor numbered three CD4 naive, three CD4 memory, two CD8 naive and one CD8 memory. Findings and limits, study-wide: Clonotype sharing among donors likely depends on sequencing depth.

Looked up from germline, CDR1 is SGDLS and CDR2 is YYNGEE. The V end was cut by 0 bases, the J end by 3 bases, with 9 bases between. This CDR3 spans 14 amino acids. Sequencing was performed on memory CD4+ T cells sorted from blood. The subset is: CD45RA-negative fraction. This chain links TRBV9 with TRBJ2-5; no firm D call. This sequence was found in a man younger than 35 in good health. CDR3 residues: CASSVGEGKETQYF. The CDR3 coding sequence is TGTGCCAGCAGCGTAGGGGAAGGGAAAGAGACCCAGTACTTC.